The next 2 T cell receptor beta chains were all read from a single sample in a study of shared clonotypes between healthy human individuals. Using immunoSEQ multiplex PCR, the repertoire was profiled, and TCRdb retains in-frame clones only, with some absent. The sample lists more than 550,000 clones, around 70% occurring once. Specimen: memory CD4+ T cells sorted from blood. Noted subset: CD45RA-negative fraction. Every receptor here comes from a woman in her twenties or thirties in good health.

The chain employs TRBV11-2 and TRBJ2-1; TRBD2 matches 10 bases. The CDR3 spans 16 residues. The J segment lost 3 bases and the V segment lost 6 bases, leaving 8 bases of the junction unmatched. CDR1 is SGHAT and CDR2 is FQNNGV in the germline V gene. CDR3 protein: CASRGASGRLYNEQFF. The CDR3 DNA reads TGTGCCAGCAGGGGCGCTAGCGGGAGACTCTACAATGAGCAGTTCTTC.

This chain connects TRBV6-6 to TRBJ2-2; TRBD2 matches at 7 bases. Germline V gives CDR1 MNHNY, CDR2 SVGAGI (reference sequence). The CDR3 sequence is 15 residues long. Trimming removed 8 bases from V and 5 bases from J; junction bases left unmatched: 11. DNA for the CDR3: TGTGCCAGCCAGTTACGCGGTAGCGGGACCGGGGAGCTGTTTTTT. Translated: CASQLRGSGTGELFF.